This T cell receptor beta chain derives from a study of regulatory T cells in long-lasting Graves disease. Study summary: Over 5 years on antithyroid drugs plus positive TSH receptor antibodies marked Graves' disease as persistent. Study results and caveats: Accuracy may have been reduced by the small sample size.

As to this clonotype: No antigen is known for it.

The TCR beta library used iRepertoire HTBI primers with Arm-PCR amplification of CDR3. TCRdb re-called the multiplex PCR reads with MiXCR, one entry per CDR3 protein. The sample has 300,000 to 500,000 distinct CDR3 sequences, about a fifth seen once. Time point described: persistent/refractory GD, antithyroid drugs over 5 years with positive TRAb. PBMC RNA served as the TCR library source. Graves' disease diagnosis was established per American Thyroid Association guidelines. The CDR3 sequence is 15 residues long. V lost 2 bases and J 1 base, leaving 13 bases between the germline ends. Germline CDR1 SGHKS, CDR2 YYEKEE (reference sequence).

The V and J genes are TRBV5-5 and TRBJ2-7; D is unclear. The clonotype was recovered from a female donor with Graves disease. Sequenced here: peripheral blood mononuclear cells (PBMCs), sampled when the disease was refractory, from a patient treated with antithyroid drugs. The CDR3 loop is CASSFSGVGSYEQYF. CDR3 bases: TGTGCCAGCAGCTTTTCTGGAGTTGGGTCCTACGAGCAGTACTTC.